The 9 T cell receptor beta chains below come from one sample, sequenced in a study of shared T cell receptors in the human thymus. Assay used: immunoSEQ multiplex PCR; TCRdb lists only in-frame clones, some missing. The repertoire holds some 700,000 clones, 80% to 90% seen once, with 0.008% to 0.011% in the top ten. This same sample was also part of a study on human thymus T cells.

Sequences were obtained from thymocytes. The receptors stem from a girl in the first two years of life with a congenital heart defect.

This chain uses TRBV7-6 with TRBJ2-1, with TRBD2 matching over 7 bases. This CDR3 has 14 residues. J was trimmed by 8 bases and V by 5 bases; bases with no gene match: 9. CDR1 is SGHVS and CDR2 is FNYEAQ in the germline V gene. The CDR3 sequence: CASSPLGLEDEQFF. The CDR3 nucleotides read TGTGCCAGCAGCCCATTAGGACTAGAGGATGAGCAGTTCTTC. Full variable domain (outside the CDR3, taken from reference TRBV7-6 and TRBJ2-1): GAGVSQSPRYKVTKRGQDVALRCDPISGHVSLYWYRQALGQGPEFLTYFNYEAQQDKSGLPNDRFSAERPEGSISTLTIQRTEQRDSAMYRCASSPLGLEDEQFFGPGTRLTVL.

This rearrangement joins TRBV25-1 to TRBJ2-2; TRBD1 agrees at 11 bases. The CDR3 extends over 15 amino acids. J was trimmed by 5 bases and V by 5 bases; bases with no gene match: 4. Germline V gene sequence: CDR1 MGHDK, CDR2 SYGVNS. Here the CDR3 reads CASSTGTGGTGELFF. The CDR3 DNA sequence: TGTGCCAGCAGTACCGGGACAGGGGGTACCGGGGAGCTGTTTTTT.

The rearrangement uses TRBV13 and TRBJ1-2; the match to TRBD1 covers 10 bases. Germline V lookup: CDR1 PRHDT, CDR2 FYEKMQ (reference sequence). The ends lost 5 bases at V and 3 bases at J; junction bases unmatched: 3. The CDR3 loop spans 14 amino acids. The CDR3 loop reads CASSKGTGDYGYTF. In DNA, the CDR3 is TGTGCCAGCAGCAAGGGGACAGGGGACTATGGCTACACCTTC. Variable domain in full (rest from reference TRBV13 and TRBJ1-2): AAGVIQSPRHLIKEKRETATLKCYPIPRHDTVYWYQQGPGQDPQFLISFYEKMQSDKGSIPDRFSAQQFSDYHSELNMSSLELGDSALYFCASSKGTGDYGYTFGSGTRLTVV.

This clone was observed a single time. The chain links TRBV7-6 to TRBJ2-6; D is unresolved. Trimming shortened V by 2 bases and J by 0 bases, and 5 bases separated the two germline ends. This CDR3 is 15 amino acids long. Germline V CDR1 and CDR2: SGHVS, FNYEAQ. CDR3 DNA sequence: TGTGCCAGCAGCTTATATTACTCTGGGGCCAACGTCCTGACTTTC. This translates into CASSLYYSGANVLTF.

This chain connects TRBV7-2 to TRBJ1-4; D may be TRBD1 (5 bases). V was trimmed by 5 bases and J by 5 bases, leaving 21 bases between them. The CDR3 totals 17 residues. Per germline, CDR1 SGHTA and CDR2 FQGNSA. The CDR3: CASSPPWVRGGNEKLFF. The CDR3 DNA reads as TGTGCCAGCAGCCCCCCATGGGTAAGGGGCGGCAATGAAAAACTGTTTTTT.

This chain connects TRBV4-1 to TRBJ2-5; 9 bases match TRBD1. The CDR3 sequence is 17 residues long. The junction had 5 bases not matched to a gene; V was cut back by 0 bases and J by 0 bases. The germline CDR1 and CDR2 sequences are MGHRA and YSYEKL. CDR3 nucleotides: TGCGCCAGCAGCCAAGAGGGACAGGGAGGACACCAAGAGACCCAGTACTTC. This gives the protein CASSQEGQGGHQETQYF.

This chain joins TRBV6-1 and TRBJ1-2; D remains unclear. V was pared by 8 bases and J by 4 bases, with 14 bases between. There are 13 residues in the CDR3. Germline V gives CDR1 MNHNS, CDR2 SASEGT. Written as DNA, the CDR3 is TGTGCCAGCTACGCGAGGGCCGGCTATGGCTACACCTTC. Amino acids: CASYARAGYGYTF.

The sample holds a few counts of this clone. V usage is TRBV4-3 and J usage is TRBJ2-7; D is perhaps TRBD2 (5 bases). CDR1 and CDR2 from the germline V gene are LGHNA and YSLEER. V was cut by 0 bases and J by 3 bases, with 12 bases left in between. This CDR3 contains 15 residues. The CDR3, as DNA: TGCGCCAGCAGCCAAGAAGAGGGCAGGAGCTACGAGCAGTACTTC. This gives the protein CASSQEEGRSYEQYF.

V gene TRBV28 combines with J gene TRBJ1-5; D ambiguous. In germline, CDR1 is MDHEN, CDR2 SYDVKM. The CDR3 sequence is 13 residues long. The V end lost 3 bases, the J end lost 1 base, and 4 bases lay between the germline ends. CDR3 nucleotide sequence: TGTGCCAGCAGTTTCCTGAGCAATCAGCCCCAGCATTTT. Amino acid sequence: CASSFLSNQPQHF.